This TCR beta chain was retrieved from a study of regulatory T cells in long-lasting Graves disease (dated by TCRdb to the early 2020s). About the investigation overall: Persistent Graves' disease was defined as persistently positive TSH receptor autoantibodies together with antithyroid drug treatment for over 5 years. Persistent Graves' disease patients were compared with newly diagnosed Graves' disease patients by peripheral blood TCR sequencing and RNA sequencing. The study was conducted in China and was registered as a clinical trial. A total of roughly 35 samples were covered by TCR sequencing, comprising some 13 persistent and 20 newly diagnosed Graves' disease patients. Antithyroid drugs had been taken for around 9.8 years on average by persistent Graves' disease patients in the clinical cohort. What the authors observed across the whole study: Sequencing and analysis were limited to the TCR beta chain. As a limitation, the authors acknowledged that the small sample size may reduce accuracy. Compared with newly diagnosed patients, patients with persistent Graves' disease had lower TCR Shannon entropy and fewer highly expanded clones, which suggests clonal expansion. Only peripheral blood was studied, because thyroid tissue, the primary lesion, was inaccessible. A larger number of public clonotypes was shared among persistent patients (2,741) than among newly diagnosed patients (around 880). Persistent disease showed preferential use of TRBV28, TRBJ1-2 and TRBJ2-5, whereas newly diagnosed disease favored TRBV20-1 and TRBJ2-1.

Explained via the paper, the time point label denotes: persistent/refractory GD, antithyroid drugs over 5 years with positive TRAb. RNA was extracted from PBMCs in TRIzol for both TCR sequencing and RNA sequencing. The diagnosis of Graves' disease was made according to American Thyroid Association guidelines. The patients came from an endocrinology department in Xi'an, China. Each patient gave 8.5 to 9.5 milliliters of peripheral blood, collected in an EDTA anticoagulant tube. Ficoll Paque Plus density gradient separation was used to isolate PBMCs, and no further T cell sorting was done. An Agilent 2100 Bioanalyzer and agarose gel were used to assess RNA quality, and a NanoDrop 2000 was used to measure RNA concentration. Library preparation was by multiplex PCR. Sequencing instrument: Illumina HiSeq 4000. To build TCR beta libraries, CDR3 regions were amplified by Arm-PCR using iRepertoire HTBI primers. Gel purification was performed on PCR products prior to sequencing. As for how the authors treated the data: Gene usage analysis of CDR3 amino acid clonotypes relied on the roughly 58 TRBV and about 15 TRBJ segments identified across samples. COPE and FqMerger were used to merge the filtered high-quality paired reads into contigs. BLAST was used to align contigs to IMGT TRBV, TRBD and TRBJ reference genes, and CDR3 was defined according to IMGT. Any clonotype with a frequency above 0.1% was counted as a highly expanded clone. Repertoire diversity was measured by Shannon entropy, and V-J evenness by the Gini coefficient. A clonotype found in more than one individual was treated as public. Using fastp at Q25 and MiXCR, TCRdb reprocessed the public reads and kept productive beta chains. Rows with one shared CDR3 protein collapse into an entry with the most common genes and DNA. These V and J calls originate from TCRdb's pipeline instead of the authors' own analysis. Across this sample there are around 400,000 distinct CDR3 sequences, with about 25% seen only once. About a quarter of the sample rests with the top ten.

Between the V and J ends, shortened by 6 bases and 6 bases respectively, the junction contains 18 bases. The germline V gene (reference sequence) sets CDR1 to DFQATT and CDR2 to SNEGSKA. From its cysteine to its phenylalanine, the CDR3 spans 14 amino acids. The entry retains the CDR3 DNA only, 42 bases that are in frame from base 1. The table lists this clonotype with a few counts. No cognate antigen has been identified for it. No much larger clone is present one base from it, and per-base qualities are unavailable. The sample here was peripheral blood mononuclear cells (PBMCs), taken when the disease was refractory, from a patient treated with antithyroid drugs. The chain is encoded by TRBV20-1 joined to TRBJ1-5; possibly the D gene is TRBD1, per 5 matching bases. The TCR originated in a female donor with Graves disease. The nucleotide sequence is TGCAGTGCAAGGGATCCAGGGCGGGCTCAGCCCCAGCATTTT. This is translated as CSARDPGRAQPQHF.